The source of this TCR beta chain is a study of blood T cell repertoires in COVID-19. Original data processing: Estimates of nucleated cell counts were drawn from the amplification of reference gene primers. Some clones are missing from TCRdb's copy, which holds only in-frame ones; the method was immunoSEQ multiplex PCR. V and J calls and clone size come straight from that table; D and trimming were deduced from the DNA. The table has about 240,000 clones, more than 75% seen once. J gave up 7 bases and V 3 bases, and 8 bases lay outside the gene matches. Germline-derived CDR1 and CDR2 are LNHDA and SQIVND (reference sequence). The CDR3 is made up of 15 amino acids.

The specimen was peripheral blood. This receptor was identified in a woman over 75 with COVID-19, enrolled during active disease. This sequence joins TRBV19 and TRBJ1-4; 7 nucleotides line up with TRBD1. CDR3 protein: CASSIRGQVVEKLFF. CDR3 coding DNA: TGTGCCAGTAGTATCCGAGGACAGGTTGTTGAAAAACTGTTTTTT.